Presented here are 25 T cell receptor beta chains from one specimen sequenced in a study of cytomegalovirus exposure and HLA in healthy donors. Sequenced by immunoSEQ multiplex PCR; TCRdb stores in-frame clones only, minus some. The data show about 180,000 clones, roughly 85% seen once. Sequenced: PBMCs. These TCRs come from a man aged 18 to 29 in good health and CMV-seropositive.

This chain connects TRBV15 to TRBJ2-7; a possible D gene is TRBD1 (5 bases). CDR3 length: 14 residues. V gave up 0 bases and J gave up 5 bases, with 11 bases separating them. Germline-derived CDR1 and CDR2 are LNHNV and YYDKDF (reference sequence). This CDR3 is CATSRDQGAHEQYF. In nucleotides, the CDR3 is TGTGCCACCAGCAGAGATCAGGGCGCCCACGAGCAGTACTTC.

The V call is TRBV6-1, the J call TRBJ1-1, with D possibly being TRBD1 (5 bases). The germline CDR1 and CDR2 sequences are MNHNS and SASEGT. The CDR3 totals 13 residues. V dropped 6 bases and J dropped 4 bases, with 12 bases sitting between them. This CDR3 is CASRDTGFTEAFF. Written as DNA, the CDR3 is TGTGCCAGCAGAGATACAGGTTTCACTGAAGCTTTCTTT.

The chain couples TRBV4-1 to TRBJ2-1; 13 bases line up with TRBD2. V shed 5 bases, J shed 7 bases, and the junction held 8 bases outside the gene matches. Germline-derived CDR1 and CDR2 are MGHRA and YSYEKL. This CDR3 has 16 amino acids. This CDR3 reads CASSVPTSGGHNEQFF. DNA for the CDR3: TGCGCCAGCAGCGTACCGACTAGCGGGGGGCATAATGAGCAGTTCTTC.

V usage is TRBV11-3 and J usage is TRBJ2-2; 8 nucleotides agree with TRBD1. The CDR3 covers 19 residues. Per germline, CDR1 SGHNT and CDR2 YENEEA. V was pared by 0 bases and J by 5 bases, with 14 bases of the junction left unmatched. CDR3 region: CASSLDYGTGERATGELFF. In DNA form, the CDR3 reads TGTGCCAGCAGCTTAGATTACGGGACAGGTGAACGTGCAACCGGGGAGCTGTTTTTT.

The gene calls are TRBV28 and TRBJ1-5; 7 nucleotides match TRBD1. This CDR3 contains 14 residues. The J segment lost 6 bases and the V segment lost 4 bases, leaving 6 bases of the junction unmatched. Looked up from germline, CDR1 is MDHEN and CDR2 is SYDVKM. In DNA, the CDR3 is TGTGCCAGCAGTTCCACAGGGGAAGGTCAGCCCCAGCATTTT. Its translation: CASSSTGEGQPQHF.

J is TRBJ2-3 and V is TRBV10-3, with 8 nucleotides matching TRBD2. V trimming: 3 bases; J trimming: 3 bases; junction bases outside the gene matches: 5. The CDR3 consists of 15 residues. From germline, CDR1 is ENHRY and CDR2 SYGVKD. CDR3 amino acids: CAISEPREATDTQYF. As DNA, the CDR3 is TGTGCCATCAGTGAACCGCGGGAGGCGACAGATACGCAGTATTTT.

The chain uses TRBV4-1 and TRBJ2-7, with 10 bases lining up with TRBD2. Looked up from germline, CDR1 is MGHRA and CDR2 is YSYEKL. V lost 0 bases, J lost 4 bases, and 9 bases stayed unmatched. The CDR3 length is 17 residues. CDR3 sequence reads: CASSQERTAGGQYEQYF. The CDR3 DNA is TGCGCCAGCAGCCAAGAACGGACAGCGGGAGGGCAATACGAGCAGTACTTC.

This rearrangement joins TRBV19 to TRBJ2-1; 12 nucleotides align to TRBD2. The CDR3 consists of 17 residues. With V trimmed by 6 bases and J by 8 bases, 14 bases remained unmatched. Looked up from germline, CDR1 is LNHDA and CDR2 is SQIVND (reference sequence). CDR3 amino acids: CASRPTSGGPRQDEQFF. CDR3 bases: TGTGCCAGTAGACCTACTAGCGGGGGGCCGAGGCAAGATGAGCAGTTCTTC.

The rearrangement joins TRBV13 to TRBJ2-2, with a possible D match to TRBD2 (6 bases). Between the trimmed V and J ends, which lost 1 base and 3 bases, there was a span of 9 bases. In germline, CDR1 is PRHDT, CDR2 FYEKMQ (reference sequence). This CDR3 spans 15 amino acids. The CDR3 DNA reads TGTGCCAGCAGCTTAGCGGGAGTAGACACCGGGGAGCTGTTTTTT. It translates to CASSLAGVDTGELFF.

This chain joins TRBV2 and TRBJ2-6; 12 nucleotides align to TRBD1. Per the germline V gene, CDR1 is SNHLY and CDR2 is FYNNEI. The CDR3 runs to 17 residues. Trimming removed 8 bases from V and 2 bases from J; junction bases left unmatched: 7. CDR3 amino acids: CASGRDRGLAGANVLTF. In DNA, the CDR3 is TGTGCCAGCGGCCGGGACAGGGGGCTTGCTGGGGCCAACGTCCTGACTTTC.

This clone was counted once. This chain uses TRBV4-1 with TRBJ2-7; 9 nucleotides agree with TRBD2. Per germline, CDR1 MGHRA and CDR2 YSYEKL. The trim removed 3 bases at V and 3 bases at J, leaving 6 bases unmatched. The CDR3 length is 15 residues. The CDR3 is CASSQVAGAFYEQYF. For the CDR3, the DNA is TGCGCCAGCAGCCAGGTAGCGGGAGCCTTCTACGAGCAGTACTTC.

The rearrangement uses TRBV5-1 and TRBJ2-1, with a tentative D call TRBD2 (5 bases). V dropped 4 bases and J dropped 5 bases, with 19 bases sitting between them. The germline V gene encodes CDR1 SGHRS and CDR2 YFSETQ. The CDR3 is made up of 16 amino acids. The CDR3 coding sequence is TGCGCCAGCAGCCAAGGACTTCTCGACCACAACAATGAGCAGTTCTTC. It translates to CASSQGLLDHNNEQFF.

About this clone itself: Distinct nucleotide sequences in the sample also encode this CDR3. The genes are TRBV27 and TRBJ1-5; D not certain. This CDR3 is built from 14 residues. V was cut by 2 bases and J by 2 bases, with 7 bases left in between. Germline values: CDR1 MNHEY, CDR2 SMNVEV (reference sequence). CDR3 sequence reads: CASSLLGGNQPQHF. The CDR3 DNA reads as TGTGCCAGCAGTTTACTCGGTGGCAATCAGCCCCAGCATTTT.

V and J are TRBV2 and TRBJ2-3; 8 nucleotides agree with TRBD2. This CDR3 is 16 amino acids long. V was pared by 4 bases and J by 6 bases, with 12 bases of the junction left unmatched. Germline V lookup: CDR1 SNHLY, CDR2 FYNNEI. This CDR3 is CASSGRTSQTGDTQYF. Here the CDR3 DNA reads TGTGCCAGCAGTGGCAGGACTAGCCAAACGGGTGATACGCAGTATTTT.

In this sample, this clone turned up a few times. The chain is built from TRBV27 and TRBJ2-7; 7 bases line up with TRBD2. With V trimmed by 2 bases and J by 5 bases, 12 bases remained unmatched. Per germline, CDR1 MNHEY and CDR2 SMNVEV (reference sequence). The CDR3 is made up of 16 amino acids. The CDR3 DNA sequence: TGTGCCAGCAGTTTAAGCGGGGCGGGCAGGGCTAACGAGCAGTACTTC. Protein sequence: CASSLSGAGRANEQYF.

This sequence joins TRBV28 and TRBJ2-5; tentative D call: TRBD2 (6 bases). CDR3 size: 16 residues. V lost 5 bases to trimming and J lost 1 base, with 17 bases between them. Germline V CDR1 and CDR2: MDHEN, SYDVKM. The CDR3 sequence: CASSPAVAALQETQYF. The CDR3 nucleotides read TGTGCCAGCAGTCCAGCAGTAGCGGCACTCCAAGAGACCCAGTACTTC.

The CDR3 is CASSGDRGYEQYF. CDR3 coding DNA: TGTGCCAGCAGTGGCGACAGGGGGTACGAGCAGTACTTC. The chain couples TRBV28 to TRBJ2-7, with 9 bases aligning to TRBD1. This CDR3 spans 13 amino acids. V dropped 5 bases and J dropped 4; count of bases not matched to a gene: 3. Per the germline V gene, CDR1 is MDHEN and CDR2 is SYDVKM.

The chain joins TRBV7-6 to TRBJ2-1; 9 nucleotides match TRBD2. After removal of 5 bases from V and 1 base from J, the junction contained 6 bases not matched to a gene. The CDR3 extends over 16 amino acids. Germline loops: CDR1 SGHVS, CDR2 FNYEAQ. This CDR3 is CASSLPSGTSYNEQFF. As DNA, the CDR3 is TGTGCCAGCAGCCTGCCTAGCGGGACGTCCTACAATGAGCAGTTCTTC.

V and J are TRBV27 and TRBJ2-7, with 10 bases fitting TRBD2. Trimming at V came to 7 bases and at J to 2 bases, leaving 14 bases not matched to a gene. There are 17 residues in the CDR3. The germline gives CDR1 MNHEY, CDR2 SMNVEV (reference sequence). CDR3 amino acids: CASNSLRAGTSAYEQYF. CDR3 coding DNA: TGTGCCAGCAATAGCCTAAGGGCCGGGACTAGCGCCTACGAGCAGTACTTC.

This chain links TRBV5-6 with TRBJ2-1, with D hard to call. Germline V gene lookup returns CDR1 SGHDT and CDR2 YYEEEE. The germline V and J ends were trimmed by 1 base and 2 bases, with 7 bases remaining between them. The CDR3 is made up of 14 amino acids. The CDR3 DNA is TGTGCCAGCAGCTTGATCGGTACCTACAATGAGCAGTTCTTC. It yields the protein CASSLIGTYNEQFF.

The chain links TRBV4-1 to TRBJ2-5; D may be TRBD1 (5 bases). Germline V gene sequence: CDR1 MGHRA, CDR2 YSYEKL. The CDR3 spans 15 residues. Trimming pared 0 bases from V and 5 bases from J, leaving 13 bases between. CDR3 sequence: CASSQDRVVRETQYF. CDR3 DNA sequence: TGCGCCAGCAGCCAAGACAGGGTTGTTAGGGAGACCCAGTACTTC.

This clone was seen just once. This rearrangement joins TRBV30 to TRBJ1-1, with no clear D. There are 12 residues in the CDR3. The germline gives CDR1 GTSNPN, CDR2 SVGIG (reference sequence). Trimming stripped 5 bases from V and 1 base from J, with 8 bases between. This chain's CDR3 is CAWGRANTEAFF. For the CDR3, the DNA is TGTGCCTGGGGGCGGGCGAACACTGAAGCTTTCTTT.

The rearrangement joins TRBV27 to TRBJ1-1; 10 bases map to TRBD1. Germline CDR1 reads MNHEY; CDR2 reads SMNVEV (reference sequence). The CDR3 is made up of 15 amino acids. The ends lost 6 bases at V and 13 bases at J; junction bases unmatched: 17. The CDR3 sequence: CASRGQGPGGARVFF. The CDR3 DNA reads as TGTGCCAGCAGGGGACAGGGGCCCGGGGGGGCGAGGGTTTTCTTT.

V usage is TRBV9 and J usage is TRBJ1-3, with TRBD1 matching 7 bases. Germline CDR1 is SGDLS and CDR2 is YYNGEE. The CDR3 totals 15 residues. The V and J ends lost 2 bases and 2 bases, in that order; junction bases with no gene match: 4. CDR3 nucleotides: TGTGCCAGCAGCGTCCAGGGGGGCGCTGGAAACACCATATATTTT. Its translation is CASSVQGGAGNTIYF.

The rearrangement uses TRBV7-3 and TRBJ1-1; D might be TRBD1 (5 bases). There are 14 residues in the CDR3. Looked up from germline, CDR1 is SGHTA and CDR2 is FQGTGA. Trimming left V 4 bases short and J 1 base short, with 10 bases between. The CDR3 nucleotides read TGTGCCAGCAGCTCTGGGGGGGGGAACACTGAAGCTTTCTTT. As protein: CASSSGGGNTEAFF.